This is a list of T cell receptor beta chains from one sample in a study of T cell responses to AZD1222 COVID-19 vaccine. Assay: immunoSEQ multiplex PCR; the TCRdb copy retains only in-frame clones and omits some. There are around 120,000 clones in the sample; around 82% occur only once, and around 6.2% lies in the top ten. The specimen comprised peripheral blood, sampled on day 0 of AZD1222 vaccination. Source of these receptors: an adult in good health. Both conserved end residues are part of each CDR3. D genes are given only for firm matches. Expanded clones get a size class; other rows say once, few or many, or leave the size out.

clone size: -
D gene: TRBD1
V gene: TRBV6-5
J gene: TRBJ2-4
CDR3 protein: CASWGPGTGKNIQYF
CDR3 DNA: TGTGCCAGCTGGGGCCCCGGGACAGGGAAAAACATTCAGTACTTC

clone size: -
D gene: -
V gene: TRBV7-9
J gene: TRBJ1-5
CDR3 protein: CASSLAGALNQPQHF
CDR3 DNA: TGTGCCAGCAGCTTAGCAGGGGCCTTGAATCAGCCCCAGCATTTT

clone size: -
D gene: -
V gene: TRBV7-2
J gene: TRBJ1-2
CDR3 protein: CASSLGHGRGYTF
CDR3 DNA: TGTGCCAGCAGCTTAGGACATGGAAGAGGCTACACCTTC

clone size: -
D gene: -
V gene: TRBV18
J gene: TRBJ2-7
CDR3 protein: CASSPTGSHEQYF
CDR3 DNA: TGTGCCAGCTCACCTACAGGGTCCCACGAGCAGTACTTC

clone size: -
D gene: -
V gene: TRBV7-2
J gene: TRBJ1-2
CDR3 protein: CASSPGTVTSYYGYTF
CDR3 DNA: TGTGCCAGCAGCCCAGGGACGGTTACTAGCTACTATGGCTACACCTTC

clone size: -
D gene: -
V gene: TRBV10-3
J gene: TRBJ1-6
CDR3 protein: CAISESVPRLGSPLHF
CDR3 DNA: TGTGCCATCAGTGAGTCGGTCCCCCGCCTGGGCTCACCCCTCCACTTT

clone size: -
D gene: -
V gene: TRBV6-5
J gene: TRBJ2-2
CDR3 protein: CASGFSSNTGELFF
CDR3 DNA: TGTGCCAGCGGGTTCAGCAGCAACACCGGGGAGCTGTTTTTT

clone size: -
D gene: -
V gene: TRBV7-2
J gene: TRBJ1-5
CDR3 protein: CASSLTAGNRAQHF
CDR3 DNA: TGTGCCAGCAGCTTAACTGCAGGGAATAGGGCCCAGCATTTT

clone size: -
D gene: -
V gene: TRBV28
J gene: TRBJ1-1
CDR3 protein: CAAKAGVLAEAFF
CDR3 DNA: TGTGCAGCAAAAGCCGGGGTGTTAGCTGAAGCTTTCTTT

clone size: -
D gene: -
V gene: TRBV13
J gene: TRBJ1-2
CDR3 protein: CASTQGSPGSGYTF
CDR3 DNA: TGTGCCAGCACCCAAGGGAGTCCAGGTAGTGGCTACACCTTC

clone size: -
D gene: TRBD1
V gene: TRBV28
J gene: TRBJ1-2
CDR3 protein: CASSLTGAGGFGYTF
CDR3 DNA: TGTGCCAGCAGTTTAACAGGTGCAGGGGGCTTTGGCTACACCTTC

clone size: -
D gene: -
V gene: TRBV6-5
J gene: TRBJ1-5
CDR3 protein: CASSSTNQPQHF
CDR3 DNA: TGTGCCAGCAGTTCGACCAATCAGCCCCAGCATTTT

clone size: -
D gene: -
V gene: TRBV28
J gene: TRBJ2-7
CDR3 protein: CAGTREGGFYEQYF
CDR3 DNA: TGTGCCGGCACTCGAGAAGGGGGGTTCTACGAGCAGTACTTC

clone size: -
D gene: TRBD1
V gene: TRBV15
J gene: TRBJ2-1
CDR3 protein: CATSRDGTGRDNEQFF
CDR3 DNA: TGTGCCACCAGCAGAGATGGGACAGGGCGGGACAATGAGCAGTTCTTC

clone size: -
D gene: -
V gene: TRBV19
J gene: TRBJ2-3
CDR3 protein: CASSTHGTQYF
CDR3 DNA: TGTGCCAGTAGTACCCACGGTACGCAGTATTTT

clone size: -
D gene: -
V gene: TRBV18
J gene: TRBJ1-2
CDR3 protein: CASSPQTGPSGYTF
CDR3 DNA: TGTGCCAGCTCACCACAAACCGGACCCTCGGGCTACACCTTC

clone size: -
D gene: -
V gene: TRBV10-3
J gene: TRBJ2-2
CDR3 protein: CAISVPGQAGELFF
CDR3 DNA: TGTGCCATCAGTGTCCCAGGGCAGGCCGGGGAGCTGTTTTTT

clone size: -
D gene: -
V gene: TRBV18
J gene: TRBJ2-2
CDR3 protein: CASSQTGTGELFF
CDR3 DNA: TGTGCCAGCTCACAGACGGGGACCGGGGAGCTGTTTTTT

clone size: -
D gene: -
V gene: TRBV27
J gene: TRBJ1-2
CDR3 protein: CASSFALGLLSDGYTF
CDR3 DNA: TGTGCCAGCAGTTTCGCATTAGGGCTTTTAAGTGATGGCTACACCTTC

clone size: -
D gene: TRBD1
V gene: TRBV18
J gene: TRBJ1-3
CDR3 protein: CASSHITGQGANTIYF
CDR3 DNA: TGTGCCAGCTCACATATCACGGGACAGGGCGCAAACACCATATATTTT

clone size: -
D gene: TRBD1
V gene: TRBV5-1
J gene: TRBJ1-2
CDR3 protein: CASSSGDRAYGYTF
CDR3 DNA: TGCGCCAGCAGCTCGGGGGACAGAGCCTATGGCTACACCTTC

clone size: few
D gene: -
V gene: TRBV18
J gene: TRBJ1-2
CDR3 protein: CASSPTPGVPNYGYTF
CDR3 DNA: TGTGCCAGCTCACCCACTCCGGGGGTGCCTAACTATGGCTACACCTTC

clone size: -
D gene: TRBD2
V gene: TRBV27
J gene: TRBJ2-5
CDR3 protein: CASKFLAGRQETQYF
CDR3 DNA: TGTGCCAGCAAGTTTCTAGCGGGGAGACAAGAGACCCAGTACTTC

clone size: -
D gene: -
V gene: TRBV14
J gene: TRBJ2-3
CDR3 protein: CASSQARGLTDTQYF
CDR3 DNA: TGTGCCAGCAGCCAGGCCCGGGGACTCACAGATACGCAGTATTTT

clone size: -
D gene: -
V gene: TRBV30
J gene: TRBJ2-7
CDR3 protein: CAWSFGVYEQYF
CDR3 DNA: TGTGCCTGGAGTTTCGGGGTTTACGAGCAGTACTTC

clone size: -
D gene: -
V gene: TRBV10-3
J gene: TRBJ1-2
CDR3 protein: CAISPQDYGYTF
CDR3 DNA: TGTGCCATCAGCCCGCAGGACTATGGCTACACCTTC

clone size: -
D gene: -
V gene: TRBV27
J gene: TRBJ2-7
CDR3 protein: CASSLVPGGSYEQYF
CDR3 DNA: TGTGCCAGCAGTTTAGTCCCTGGCGGGTCCTACGAGCAGTACTTC

clone size: few
D gene: TRBD1
V gene: TRBV2
J gene: TRBJ1-1
CDR3 protein: CASTFDAGGNTEAFF
CDR3 DNA: TGTGCCAGCACCTTCGACGCAGGGGGCAACACTGAAGCTTTCTTT

clone size: -
D gene: -
V gene: TRBV2
J gene: TRBJ1-2
CDR3 protein: CASSEGGSYYYGYTF
CDR3 DNA: TGTGCCAGCAGTGAAGGAGGCTCCTACTACTATGGCTACACCTTC

clone size: -
D gene: -
V gene: TRBV19
J gene: TRBJ2-7
CDR3 protein: CASSSNRQKISYEQYF
CDR3 DNA: TGTGCCAGTAGTTCCAATCGACAGAAGATCTCCTACGAGCAGTACTTC

clone size: -
D gene: -
V gene: TRBV19
J gene: TRBJ1-4
CDR3 protein: CASSIDRRKLFF
CDR3 DNA: TGTGCCAGTAGTATAGATCGGAGGAAACTGTTTTTT

clone size: -
D gene: -
V gene: TRBV2
J gene: TRBJ1-4
CDR3 protein: CASTLGQGNEKLFF
CDR3 DNA: TGTGCCAGCACCCTGGGGCAGGGTAATGAAAAACTGTTTTTT

clone size: -
D gene: TRBD1
V gene: TRBV7-2
J gene: TRBJ1-5
CDR3 protein: CASSLRAGGGQPQHF
CDR3 DNA: TGTGCCAGCAGCTTAAGGGCAGGGGGTGGACAGCCCCAGCATTTT

clone size: few
D gene: -
V gene: TRBV19
J gene: TRBJ1-5
CDR3 protein: CASSIQYQPQHF
CDR3 DNA: TGTGCCAGTAGTATCCAGTATCAGCCCCAGCATTTT

clone size: -
D gene: -
V gene: TRBV3-1/TRBV3-2
J gene: TRBJ2-7
CDR3 protein: CASSPPRGATNSYEQYF
CDR3 DNA: TGTGCCAGCAGCCCGCCCCGGGGGGCAACAAACTCCTACGAGCAGTACTTC

clone size: -
D gene: -
V gene: TRBV5-5
J gene: TRBJ2-6
CDR3 protein: CASSLIQGSGANVLTF
CDR3 DNA: TGTGCCAGCAGCCTAATACAGGGATCTGGGGCCAACGTCCTGACTTTC

clone size: -
D gene: -
V gene: TRBV4-2
J gene: TRBJ1-1
CDR3 protein: CASSPGTRLNTEAFF
CDR3 DNA: TGTGCCAGCAGCCCCGGAACCAGGTTAAACACTGAAGCTTTCTTT

clone size: -
D gene: -
V gene: TRBV2
J gene: TRBJ1-1
CDR3 protein: CASRSLNTEAFF
CDR3 DNA: TGTGCCAGCAGAAGTTTGAACACTGAAGCTTTCTTT

clone size: -
D gene: -
V gene: TRBV15
J gene: TRBJ1-1
CDR3 protein: CATSRVGTEAFF
CDR3 DNA: TGTGCCACCAGCAGAGTTGGGACTGAAGCTTTCTTT

clone size: -
D gene: TRBD2
V gene: TRBV27
J gene: TRBJ2-3
CDR3 protein: CASGPSGGANTQYF
CDR3 DNA: TGTGCCAGCGGACCTAGCGGGGGGGCAAATACGCAGTATTTT

clone size: -
D gene: -
V gene: TRBV9
J gene: TRBJ2-3
CDR3 protein: CASSVADTQYF
CDR3 DNA: TGTGCCAGCAGCGTAGCAGATACGCAGTATTTT

clone size: -
D gene: -
V gene: TRBV15
J gene: TRBJ1-1
CDR3 protein: CATSRDGWGDTEAFF
CDR3 DNA: TGTGCCACCAGCAGAGATGGGTGGGGGGACACTGAAGCTTTCTTT

clone size: -
D gene: -
V gene: TRBV7-2
J gene: TRBJ1-3
CDR3 protein: CASSLVGGGGNTIYF
CDR3 DNA: TGTGCCAGCAGCTTAGTGGGAGGGGGAGGAAACACCATATATTTT

clone size: -
D gene: TRBD1
V gene: TRBV7-9
J gene: TRBJ2-5
CDR3 protein: CASSRTGFGGETQYF
CDR3 DNA: TGTGCCAGCAGCCGGACAGGGTTTGGTGGAGAGACCCAGTACTTC

clone size: once
D gene: -
V gene: TRBV11-3
J gene: TRBJ2-3
CDR3 protein: CASSLRLGAGMSTDTQYF
CDR3 DNA: TGTGCCAGCAGCCTCCGGTTGGGCGCGGGTATGAGCACAGATACGCAGTATTTT

clone size: -
D gene: TRBD1
V gene: TRBV19
J gene: TRBJ1-4
CDR3 protein: CASSPLGQGGEKLFF
CDR3 DNA: TGTGCCAGTAGTCCCTTGGGACAGGGAGGCGAAAAACTGTTTTTT

clone size: -
D gene: -
V gene: TRBV24-1
J gene: TRBJ2-1
CDR3 protein: CATSDPWDEQFF
CDR3 DNA: TGTGCCACCAGTGATCCCTGGGACGAGCAGTTCTTC

clone size: -
D gene: -
V gene: TRBV28
J gene: TRBJ1-2
CDR3 protein: CASSLSGVGGYTF
CDR3 DNA: TGTGCCAGCAGTTTATCTGGGGTGGGAGGCTACACCTTC

clone size: -
D gene: -
V gene: TRBV20-1
J gene: TRBJ2-7
CDR3 protein: CSASGTGSYYEQYF
CDR3 DNA: TGCAGTGCTAGTGGCACAGGGTCTTACTACGAGCAGTACTTC

clone size: -
D gene: -
V gene: TRBV11-1
J gene: TRBJ1-4
CDR3 protein: CASSSRTPGANEKLFF
CDR3 DNA: TGTGCCAGCAGCTCCAGGACTCCCGGGGCTAATGAAAAACTGTTTTTT

clone size: few
D gene: -
V gene: TRBV7-9
J gene: TRBJ2-2
CDR3 protein: CASSTSEAGRFANTGELFF
CDR3 DNA: TGTGCCAGCAGCACCTCTGAGGCAGGGCGGTTCGCGAACACCGGGGAGCTGTTTTTT

clone size: -
D gene: -
V gene: TRBV6-4
J gene: TRBJ2-3
CDR3 protein: CASSSLGGRGDTQYF
CDR3 DNA: TGTGCCAGCAGTTCCCTAGGGGGGCGAGGAGATACGCAGTATTTT

clone size: -
D gene: TRBD1
V gene: TRBV28
J gene: TRBJ2-7
CDR3 protein: CASSLPGTGPYEQYF
CDR3 DNA: TGTGCCAGCAGTTTACCTGGGACAGGACCCTACGAGCAGTACTTC

clone size: -
D gene: TRBD1
V gene: TRBV12-3/TRBV12-4
J gene: TRBJ1-6
CDR3 protein: CASSARDRSPLHF
CDR3 DNA: TGTGCCAGCAGTGCCCGGGACAGATCACCCCTCCACTTT

clone size: -
D gene: -
V gene: TRBV2
J gene: TRBJ2-1
CDR3 protein: CASREKVGSYNEQFF
CDR3 DNA: TGTGCCAGCAGAGAAAAGGTGGGGAGTTACAATGAGCAGTTCTTC

clone size: once
D gene: -
V gene: TRBV2
J gene: TRBJ1-2
CDR3 protein: CASSEGRGDGYTF
CDR3 DNA: TGTGCCAGCAGTGAAGGCAGGGGTGATGGCTACACCTTC

clone size: -
D gene: -
V gene: TRBV7-2
J gene: TRBJ2-3
CDR3 protein: CASSSRTDTQYF
CDR3 DNA: TGTGCCAGCAGCTCCCGCACAGATACGCAGTATTTT

clone size: -
D gene: -
V gene: TRBV7-6
J gene: TRBJ1-4
CDR3 protein: CASSPGVASFNEKLFF
CDR3 DNA: TGTGCCAGCAGCCCTGGGGTGGCCAGTTTTAATGAAAAACTGTTTTTT

clone size: -
D gene: -
V gene: TRBV19
J gene: TRBJ2-7
CDR3 protein: CASSVSGMSYEQYF
CDR3 DNA: TGTGCCAGTAGCGTATCCGGGATGTCCTACGAGCAGTACTTC